The 14 T cell receptor beta chains below come from one sample, sequenced in a study of blood T cell repertoires in COVID-19. Assay: immunoSEQ multiplex PCR; the TCRdb copy retains only in-frame clones and omits some. Among roughly 120,000 clones, 84% were seen once, and the ten largest hold 6.6%. Sequencing was done on a sample of peripheral blood. The receptors here all came from a woman aged 50 to 60 with acute or convalescent COVID-19.

The table lists this clone with a count of one. The chain uses TRBV18 and TRBJ2-2; D might be TRBD1 (5 bases). Germline V gene lookup returns CDR1 KGHSH and CDR2 LQKENI. The CDR3 loop spans 13 amino acids. With 4 bases removed from V and 6 bases from J, the gap between germline ends came to 9 bases. The CDR3 reads CASSLRGSGELFF. DNA of the CDR3: TGTGCCAGCTCACTAAGGGGATCCGGGGAGCTGTTTTTT.

The V gene is TRBV2, the J gene TRBJ2-7; 9 bases align to TRBD1. V dropped 6 bases and J dropped 0; count of bases not matched to a gene: 6. This CDR3 is built from 15 residues. Germline CDR1 is SNHLY and CDR2 is FYNNEI. The CDR3 bases are TGTGCCAGCAGAAGAACGGGACAGGGCTCCTACGAGCAGTACTTC. It translates to CASRRTGQGSYEQYF.

This chain connects TRBV5-1 to TRBJ1-1; 7 bases line up with TRBD1. CDR3 length equals 16 residues. The junction had 11 bases not matched to a gene; V was cut back by 1 base and J by 5 bases. Germline CDR1 and CDR2: SGHRS and YFSETQ. This chain's CDR3 is CASSLWAADRETEAFF. In DNA, the CDR3 is TGCGCCAGCAGCTTGTGGGCGGCAGACAGGGAAACTGAAGCTTTCTTT.

This chain uses TRBV9 with TRBJ2-7; TRBD2 matches at 14 bases. CDR1 SGDLS and CDR2 YYNGEE come from the germline V gene. There are 15 residues in the CDR3. The V gene end was trimmed by 4 bases and the J gene end by 7 bases; junction bases not matched to a gene: 7. CDR3 sequence (DNA): TGTGCCAGCAGCCCAACGGGACTAGCGGGGGAAGAGCAGTACTTC. Protein: CASSPTGLAGEEQYF.

The chain has TRBV6-5 and TRBJ2-7; weak D call: TRBD1 (6 bases). Germline CDR1 MNHEY, CDR2 SVGAGI. V lost 7 bases, J lost 1 base, and 11 bases lay in between. This CDR3 comprises 13 residues. Here the CDR3 DNA reads TGTGCCAGCATCTCGGACAGATCCTACGAGCAGTACTTC. The encoded protein is CASISDRSYEQYF.

This clone has only a few counts. V and J are TRBV2 and TRBJ1-1; 9 positions agree with TRBD1. This CDR3 is 14 amino acids long. Germline trimming cut 7 bases from V and 3 bases from J; bases unmatched to any gene: 6. Germline V lookup: CDR1 SNHLY, CDR2 FYNNEI. CDR3 bases: TGTGCCAGCACTAACAGGGGGCAGGACACTGAAGCTTTCTTT. Translation: CASTNRGQDTEAFF.

The V gene is TRBV5-1, the J gene TRBJ2-1; 11 bases agree with TRBD2. This CDR3 spans 15 amino acids. V was clipped by 4 bases and J by 2 bases; unmatched bases: 2. CDR1 is SGHRS and CDR2 is YFSETQ in the germline V gene. CDR3 loop: CASSLAGGTYNEQFF. As DNA, the CDR3 is TGCGCCAGCAGCCTAGCGGGGGGCACCTACAATGAGCAGTTCTTC.

The chain joins TRBV4-2 to TRBJ2-5, with a weak D call TRBD1 (6 bases). Germline CDR1 is LGHNA and CDR2 is YNFKEQ. The CDR3 length is 13 residues. V lost 1 base, J lost 5 bases, and 8 bases lay in between. Written as DNA, the CDR3 is TGTGCCAGCAGCCAAGCAGGGGAGGAGACCCAGTACTTC. Its protein product is CASSQAGEETQYF.

J is TRBJ1-1 and V is TRBV5-1; no clear D gene. V gave up 0 bases and J gave up 0 bases, with 9 bases separating them. The CDR3 is 15 residues long. Germline V gives CDR1 SGHRS, CDR2 YFSETQ. Here the CDR3 reads CASSLEPFMNTEAFF. The DNA of the CDR3 is TGCGCCAGCAGCTTGGAGCCGTTCATGAACACTGAAGCTTTCTTT.

The genes are TRBV4-2 and TRBJ1-3; 11 positions match TRBD1. The germline V gene has CDR1 LGHNA and CDR2 YNFKEQ. This CDR3 comprises 21 residues. V gave up 1 base and J gave up 4 bases; unmatched junction bases: 18. The CDR3, as DNA: TGTGCCAGCAGCCAAGCGCTCCGGACAGGGGGCCAAGGGGATCGGGGAAACACCATATATTTT. Translation: CASSQALRTGGQGDRGNTIYF.

The chain recombines TRBV9 with TRBJ1-1; D is uncertain. The V gene lost 4 bases and the J gene lost 1 base, with 11 bases spanning the gap. The CDR3 sequence is 14 residues long. Germline CDR1 SGDLS, CDR2 YYNGEE. The CDR3 DNA follows: TGTGCCAGCAGCAGAGCGACGGGGAACACTGAAGCTTTCTTT. Protein product: CASSRATGNTEAFF.

The chain employs TRBV7-3 and TRBJ1-1; D remains unclear. CDR1 and CDR2 (germline): SGHTA, FQGTGA. Between the trimmed V and J ends, which lost 0 bases and 4 bases, there was a span of 9 bases. This CDR3 comprises 14 residues. CDR3 nucleotides: TGTGCCAGCAGCTTAACGCCCGGGTCCACTGAAGCTTTCTTT. It translates to CASSLTPGSTEAFF.

Here the CDR3 DNA reads TGTGCCAGCAGTTACTCTTTTCGGCAGGGCCAGGATGAGCAGTTCTTC. This codes for CASSYSFRQGQDEQFF. V and J are TRBV6-5 and TRBJ2-1; the D gene is possibly TRBD1 (5 bases). Trimming pared 0 bases from V and 8 bases from J, leaving 17 bases between. This CDR3 has 16 amino acids. The germline V gene encodes CDR1 MNHEY and CDR2 SVGAGI.

This chain uses TRBV6-1 with TRBJ1-6; 7 positions match TRBD1. Germline trimming cut 4 bases from V and 0 bases from J; bases unmatched to any gene: 3. The germline V gene has CDR1 MNHNS and CDR2 SASEGT. The CDR3 runs 16 residues. The CDR3 spells CASSVQGSSYNSPLHF. The CDR3 DNA reads as TGTGCCAGCAGTGTACAGGGGAGCTCCTATAATTCACCCCTCCACTTT.